This entry lists 17 T cell receptor beta chains sequenced from one sample in a study of CD8 T cells in ankylosing spondylitis. Using its own MiXCR run on the 5' RACE reads, TCRdb lists one record per CDR3 protein. The table includes fewer than 400,000 distinct CDR3 sequences, roughly 14% detected once. The source material was blood, either unsorted or a sorted T cell fraction (not recorded which). These receptors came from a male donor with ankylosing spondylitis or in good health (not recorded which).

This clonotype was seen a handful of times. The V gene is TRBV29-1, the J gene TRBJ1-2; D is uncertain. This CDR3 comprises 13 residues. V was pared by 4 bases and J by 4 bases, with 13 bases between. The germline V gene has CDR1 SQVTM and CDR2 ANQGSEA. The CDR3 DNA follows: TGCAGCGTTGTAGTGGGTGCCCGCTATGGCTACACCTTC. Translation: CSVVVGARYGYTF. Full variable domain (missing parts from reference TRBV29-1 and TRBJ1-2): SAVISQKPSRDICQRGTSLTIQCQVDSQVTMMFWYRQQPGQSLTLIATANQGSEATYESGFVIDKFPISRPNLTFSTLTVSNMSPEDSSIYLCSVVVGARYGYTFGSGTRLTVV.

There are many counts of this clonotype. The chain employs TRBV3-1 and TRBJ1-1, with TRBD1 matching 7 bases. CDR3 length: 16 amino acids. Trimming took 2 bases from V and 3 from J; bases not matched to a gene: 9. The germline V gene encodes CDR1 LGHDT and CDR2 YNNKEL (reference sequence). The chain's CDR3 is CASSQTDRVRDTEAFF. The CDR3 coding sequence is TGTGCCAGCAGCCAAACCGACAGGGTTAGGGACACTGAAGCTTTCTTT.

This clonotype was seen more than once but under ten times. Sequence at one end of the junction differs from germline and may be a read error. The chain uses TRBV5-1 and TRBJ2-1; D is possibly TRBD2 (6 bases). The CDR3 is made up of 15 amino acids. CDR1 SGHRS and CDR2 YFSETQ come from the germline V gene. The CDR3 DNA is TGCGCCAGCTATAGGGTGGGAGGACTCTACAGTGAGCAGTTCTTC. Amino acid sequence: CASYRVGGLYSEQFF. Supplemented by reference TRBV5-1 and TRBJ2-1, the full variable domain reads KAGVTQTPRYLIKTRGQQVTLSCSPISGHRSVSWYQQTPGQGLQFLFEYFSETQRNKGNFPGRFSGRQFSNSRSEMNVSTLELGDSALYLCASYRVGGLYSEQFFGPGTRLTVL.

The genes are TRBV3-1 and TRBJ2-5; 11 nucleotides match TRBD2. The germline V gene encodes CDR1 LGHDT and CDR2 YNNKEL (reference sequence). This CDR3 contains 15 residues. The trim removed 6 bases at V and 1 base at J, leaving 4 bases unmatched. DNA for the CDR3: TGTGCCAGCAGGCCCGGGACTAGCGGCCAAGAGACCCAGTACTTC. Translating it yields CASRPGTSGQETQYF.

The genes are TRBV6-2 or TRBV6-3 and TRBJ2-7; 8 positions match TRBD1. V lost 5 bases to trimming and J lost 3 bases; unmatched junction nucleotides: 15. Germline CDR1 is MNHEY and CDR2 is SVGEGT. The CDR3 spans 17 residues. The CDR3 sequence: CASSPARTGMVFYEQYF. CDR3 coding DNA: TGTGCCAGCAGTCCAGCGCGGACAGGGATGGTGTTCTACGAGCAGTACTTC.

The CDR3 bases are TGCGCCAGCAATGGGAAATTTTTGAACACTGAAGCTTTCTTT. Encoded protein: CASNGKFLNTEAFF. V and J are TRBV10-2 and TRBJ1-1; D unresolved. The CDR3 totals 14 residues. V was trimmed by 7 bases and J by 0 bases, leaving 12 bases between them. Germline assignment: CDR1 WSHSY and CDR2 SAAADI.

This clonotype has only a few counts. The chain links TRBV7-9 to TRBJ1-1, with D possibly being TRBD1 (6 bases). The CDR3 extends over 15 amino acids. V lost 5 bases, J lost 0 bases, and 13 bases lay in between. From germline, CDR1 is SEHNR and CDR2 FQNEAQ (reference sequence). CDR3 sequence (DNA): TGTGCCAGCAGCAAAGGACAGAGCTTGAACACTGAAGCTTTCTTT. It codes for CASSKGQSLNTEAFF. The full variable domain, in which reference TRBV7-9 and TRBJ1-1 provide the parts outside the CDR3, is DTGVSQNPRHKITKRGQNVTFRCDPISEHNRLYWYRQTLGQGPEFLTYFQNEAQLEKSRLLSDRFSAERPKGSFSTLEIQRTEQGDSAMYLCASSKGQSLNTEAFFGQGTRLTVV.

This clonotype has at least ten counts. The gene calls are TRBV12-3 or TRBV12-4 and TRBJ2-2; D might be TRBD2 (7 bases). The ends were cut back, 8 bases at V and 7 bases at J, with 17 bases in the middle. The CDR3 loop spans 14 amino acids. CDR3 sequence (DNA): TGTGCCAGCTTAAGGGGGGGGTTTGGCGGGGAGCTGTTTTTT. Protein sequence: CASLRGGFGGELFF.

Details on this clonotype: Its ends do not fully match the called genes, so a read error is possible. This chain connects TRBV12-3 or TRBV12-4 to TRBJ2-3, with D perhaps matching TRBD1 (6 bases). This CDR3 comprises 18 residues. The DNA for the CDR3 is TGTACCAGCTGTTTAGGCTTAACAGGGCCCCTTGGGACAGATACGCAGTATTTT. It translates to CTSCLGLTGPLGTDTQYF.

The table lists this clonotype with many counts. This sequence joins TRBV20-1 and TRBJ1-1; D remains ambiguous. Per the germline V gene, CDR1 is DFQATT and CDR2 is SNEGSKA (reference sequence). The germline V and J ends were trimmed by 0 bases and 4 bases, with 21 bases remaining between them. This CDR3 contains 17 residues. The CDR3 DNA is TGCAGTGCTAGAGATTTGGCGGTGGAGGGTTCCGGCACTGAAGCTTTCTTT. Protein sequence: CSARDLAVEGSGTEAFF.

This clonotype occurred a few times. The chain employs TRBV7-2 and TRBJ2-7; D gene ambiguous. Germline assignment: CDR1 SGHTA and CDR2 FQGNSA. Trimming left V 5 bases short and J 4 bases short, with 6 bases between. The CDR3 covers 11 residues. CDR3 in DNA: TGTGCCAGCAGCCGATGGTACGAGCAGTACTTC. Translated: CASSRWYEQYF.

This chain connects TRBV18 to TRBJ1-2, with D possibly matching TRBD1 (6 bases). Trimming shortened V by 4 bases and J by 6 bases, and 12 bases separated the two germline ends. The CDR3 spans 13 residues. Germline CDR1 and CDR2: KGHSH and LQKENI. CDR3 sequence reads: CASSREQGDGYTF. In DNA form, the CDR3 reads TGTGCCAGCTCACGCGAACAGGGTGATGGCTACACCTTC.

This clonotype was seen more than once but under ten times. This chain connects TRBV30 to TRBJ2-6; D might be TRBD1 (5 bases). The CDR3 has 15 residues. Per the germline V gene, CDR1 is GTSNPN and CDR2 is SVGIG (reference sequence). The V gene lost 0 bases and the J gene lost 1 base, with 7 bases spanning the gap. CDR3 nucleotide sequence: TGTGCCTGGAGTGTGGGGCTATCTGGGGCCAACGTCCTGACTTTC. Translating it yields CAWSVGLSGANVLTF.

The rearrangement links TRBV5-1 to TRBJ2-3; the D gene is possibly TRBD1 (5 bases). CDR1 SGHRS and CDR2 YFSETQ come from the germline V gene. The germline V and J ends were trimmed by 0 bases and 5 bases, with 13 bases remaining between them. This CDR3 has 15 amino acids. CDR3 nucleotides: TGCGCCAGCAGCTTGGAGGGGATCGCCGGAGATACGCAGTATTTT. This sequence encodes CASSLEGIAGDTQYF.

This chain connects TRBV5-1 to TRBJ2-2; 7 bases map to TRBD1. The V gene's germline CDR1 is SGHRS and CDR2 YFSETQ. The CDR3 runs to 16 residues. The V segment lost 5 bases and the J segment 4 bases; nucleotides outside the gene matches: 11. In DNA, the CDR3 is TGCGCCAGCAGTGCAGGACAGGAGCTCAGCACCGGGGAGCTGTTTTTT. It is translated as CASSAGQELSTGELFF.

This clonotype was seen at least ten times. The chain couples TRBV29-1 to TRBJ2-2; D remains unclear. The CDR3 consists of 12 residues. In germline, CDR1 is SQVTM, CDR2 ANQGSEA. The DNA of the CDR3 is TGCATCGGCCTATCGAACACCGGGGAGCTGTTTTTT. Amino acids: CIGLSNTGELFF.

The V gene is TRBV20-1, the J gene TRBJ2-3; 8 bases line up with TRBD2. Per the germline V gene, CDR1 is DFQATT and CDR2 is SNEGSKA (reference sequence). This CDR3 has 15 residues. V gave up 6 bases and J gave up 3 bases; unmatched junction bases: 11. CDR3 amino acids: CSAPPTGGATDTQYF. CDR3 DNA sequence: TGCAGTGCACCTCCCACGGGGGGGGCGACAGATACGCAGTATTTT.